A single sample gave rise to the 32 T cell receptor beta chains below, sequenced in a study of T cell responses to AZD1222 COVID-19 vaccine. Some clones are missing from TCRdb's copy, which holds only in-frame ones; the method was immunoSEQ multiplex PCR. This table has 100,000 or so clones, about 87% appearing once. The sample consisted of peripheral blood, taken on day 0 of AZD1222 vaccination. These receptors all stem from an adult in good health.

The gene calls are TRBV3-1 (or the pseudogene TRBV3-2) and TRBJ1-3; D ambiguous. V was pared by 2 bases and J by 2 bases, with 7 bases between. The CDR3 runs 14 residues. Germline CDR1 is LGHDT and CDR2 is YNNKEL (reference sequence). CDR3 bases: TGTGCCAGCAGCCAAAAGACCGCTGGAAACACCATATATTTT. This sequence encodes CASSQKTAGNTIYF.

In its sample, this clone was seen a few times. The chain employs TRBV28 and TRBJ2-4; 7 positions agree with TRBD2. CDR1 MDHEN and CDR2 SYDVKM come from the germline V gene. The CDR3 runs 19 residues. Losses at the gene ends were 1 base for V and 0 bases for J; bases not matched to a gene: 12. CDR3 amino acids: CASSLLGGSGDRAKNIQYF. The CDR3 DNA follows: TGTGCCAGCAGTTTATTGGGCGGGAGTGGTGATCGAGCCAAAAACATTCAGTACTTC.

The chain carries TRBV15 and TRBJ2-7; a weak D match, TRBD1 (6 bases). Trimming took off 3 bases at V and 6 bases at J, with 12 bases between the two ends. Germline V lookup: CDR1 LNHNV, CDR2 YYDKDF (reference sequence). The CDR3 is 13 amino acids. The CDR3 nucleotides read TGTGCCACCAGCAGCACAGGGAGCGCCGAGCAGTACTTC. Residues: CATSSTGSAEQYF.

The rearrangement uses TRBV25-1 and TRBJ2-1, with a tentative D call TRBD2 (6 bases). The CDR3 has 17 residues. V dropped 5 bases and J dropped 0 bases, with 17 bases sitting between them. Germline V gene lookup returns CDR1 MGHDK and CDR2 SYGVNS. CDR3 in DNA: TGTGCCAGCAGTCCGAGGATGGCGGGGAGCTCCTACAATGAGCAGTTCTTC. This translates into CASSPRMAGSSYNEQFF.

The rearrangement joins TRBV20-1 to TRBJ2-1; TRBD1 might be the D (5 bases). Looked up from germline, CDR1 is DFQATT and CDR2 is SNEGSKA (reference sequence). The CDR3 extends over 13 amino acids. Trimming shortened V by 6 bases and J by 5 bases, and 14 bases separated the two germline ends. This CDR3 is CSASLQVHNEQFF. CDR3 bases: TGCAGTGCGAGTTTACAGGTCCACAATGAGCAGTTCTTC.

This clone was seen repeatedly, ten times or more. J is TRBJ1-2 and V is TRBV5-4, with 8 bases lining up with TRBD1. The CDR3 has 15 amino acids. Germline trimming cut 4 bases from V and 0 bases from J; bases unmatched to any gene: 5. CDR1 SGHNT and CDR2 YYREEE come from the germline V gene (reference sequence). The DNA of the CDR3 is TGTGCCAGCAGCCTGCAGACAGGGGCTAACTATGGCTACACCTTC. Its translation is CASSLQTGANYGYTF.

The chain recombines TRBV10-3 with TRBJ2-4; 8 bases match TRBD2. Unmatched junction bases numbered 3, after V lost 0 bases and J lost 8 bases. The CDR3 contains 14 residues. CDR1 is ENHRY, CDR2 SYGVKD, per germline. As DNA, the CDR3 is TGTGCCATCAGTGAGTCAGCGGGAGTGGACATTCAGTACTTC. It specifies CAISESAGVDIQYF.

The chain has TRBV5-1 and TRBJ2-1; 8 bases line up with TRBD2. With 3 bases clipped from V and 3 bases from J, the junction kept 5 bases outside the gene matches. Germline CDR1 and CDR2: SGHRS and YFSETQ. The CDR3 runs to 15 residues. The CDR3 nucleotides are TGCGCCAGCAGCTCCTCCGGGACTAGCTACAATGAGCAGTTCTTC. Translating gives CASSSSGTSYNEQFF.

This clone came up once. The chain links TRBV9 to TRBJ1-5; D is possibly TRBD1 (5 bases). The ends were cut back, 0 bases at V and 4 bases at J, with 14 bases in the middle. Germline CDR1 is SGDLS and CDR2 is YYNGEE. The CDR3 spans 16 residues. The CDR3: CASSVGPQGTNQPQHF. The CDR3 DNA reads as TGTGCCAGCAGCGTAGGCCCCCAGGGAACGAATCAGCCCCAGCATTTT.

This chain connects TRBV6-5 to TRBJ1-6; the match to TRBD1 covers 7 bases. The CDR3 contains 14 residues. The germline V gene encodes CDR1 MNHEY and CDR2 SVGAGI. V dropped 6 bases and J dropped 7; count of bases not matched to a gene: 6. This CDR3 reads CASRSGTENSPLHF. As DNA, the CDR3 is TGTGCCAGCAGATCCGGGACAGAAAATTCACCCCTCCACTTT.

V gene TRBV18 combines with J gene TRBJ2-7, with D perhaps matching TRBD1 (6 bases). Trimming took off 5 bases at V and 1 base at J, with 15 bases between the two ends. Germline V gene data show CDR1 as KGHSH and CDR2 as LQKENI. The CDR3 contains 15 residues. The CDR3 protein is CASSEQPGDSYEQYF. The CDR3 bases are TGTGCCAGCTCAGAGCAACCAGGGGATTCCTACGAGCAGTACTTC.

The rearrangement links TRBV19 to TRBJ2-1; TRBD2 matches 8 bases. The CDR3 spans 15 residues. With V trimmed by 9 bases and J by 3 bases, 10 bases remained unmatched. Germline CDR1 reads LNHDA; CDR2 reads SQIVND (reference sequence). CDR3 in DNA: TGTGCCAGCGCAACCGTGGCGGGAGGCTACAATGAGCAGTTCTTC. Protein product: CASATVAGGYNEQFF. Variable domain in full (rest from reference TRBV19 and TRBJ2-1): DGGITQSPKYLFRKEGQNVTLSCEQNLNHDAMYWYRQDPGQGLRLIYYSQIVNDFQKGDIAEGYSVSREKKESFPLTVTSAQKNPTAFYLCASATVAGGYNEQFFGPGTRLTVL.

The V call is TRBV28, the J call TRBJ2-7; 7 nucleotides align to TRBD1. Trimming at V came to 3 bases and at J to 5 bases, leaving 7 bases not matched to a gene. The CDR3 contains 14 residues. CDR1 is MDHEN, CDR2 SYDVKM, per germline. Here the CDR3 reads CASSFDRVVHEQYF. DNA of the CDR3: TGTGCCAGCAGTTTCGACAGGGTCGTACACGAGCAGTACTTC.

CDR3 in DNA: TGTGCCACCAGTGATCCGATAGCGGGGGCCACAGATACGCAGTATTTT. It specifies CATSDPIAGATDTQYF. V is TRBV24-1 and J is TRBJ2-3, with 9 bases lining up with TRBD2. From germline, CDR1 is KGHDR and CDR2 SFDVKD. There are 16 residues in the CDR3. The ends lost 3 bases at V and 2 bases at J; junction bases unmatched: 5.

This clone was detected a few times. The V gene is TRBV2, the J gene TRBJ2-2, with D uncertain. Germline CDR1 and CDR2: SNHLY and FYNNEI. V lost 7 bases and J 10 bases, leaving 13 bases between the germline ends. The CDR3 contains 12 residues. CDR3 nucleotides: TGTGCCAGCACCCTGGAGTCGTCGGAGCTGTTTTTT. Translating it yields CASTLESSELFF.

The chain joins TRBV10-3 to TRBJ2-7; 12 bases align to TRBD2. This CDR3 is 15 amino acids long. With V trimmed by 4 bases and J by 2 bases, 3 bases remained unmatched. Germline V gene data show CDR1 as ENHRY and CDR2 as SYGVKD. CDR3 region: CAISGTSGTTYEQYF. The CDR3 DNA reads as TGTGCCATCAGTGGGACTAGCGGGACTACCTACGAGCAGTACTTC.

This sequence joins TRBV5-1 and TRBJ2-7, with 7 bases fitting TRBD1. This CDR3 region has 14 residues. Germline CDR1 reads SGHRS; CDR2 reads YFSETQ. V lost 7 bases, J lost 3 bases, and 10 bases stayed unmatched. CDR3 sequence (DNA): TGCGCCAGCGGCACTACAGGGGATCTCTACGAGCAGTACTTC. Translating gives CASGTTGDLYEQYF. Variable domain in full (rest from reference TRBV5-1 and TRBJ2-7): KAGVTQTPRYLIKTRGQQVTLSCSPISGHRSVSWYQQTPGQGLQFLFEYFSETQRNKGNFPGRFSGRQFSNSRSEMNVSTLELGDSALYLCASGTTGDLYEQYFGPGTRLTVT.

The rearrangement joins TRBV19 to TRBJ1-1; 9 bases are shared with TRBD1. The CDR3 consists of 14 residues. The V gene's germline CDR1 is LNHDA and CDR2 SQIVND (reference sequence). V lost 4 bases and J lost 5; bases outside the gene matches: 5. The CDR3 DNA follows: TGTGCCAGTAGTAACAGGGGGCGCGGAACTGAAGCTTTCTTT. Translated, it gives CASSNRGRGTEAFF.

This sequence joins TRBV3-1 (or the pseudogene TRBV3-2) and TRBJ2-3; a weak D match, TRBD2 (7 bases). With 0 bases removed from V and 1 base from J, the gap between germline ends came to 17 bases. The CDR3 length is 18 residues. CDR1 LGHDT and CDR2 YNNKEL come from the germline V gene (reference sequence). The CDR3 DNA follows: TGTGCCAGCAGCCAAGAATTCCGCGGGGGCGACGGCACAGATACGCAGTATTTT. Amino acid sequence: CASSQEFRGGDGTDTQYF.

The rearrangement links TRBV6-5 to TRBJ1-2; tentative D call: TRBD1 (5 bases). The CDR3 consists of 13 residues. Trimming stripped 8 bases from V and 5 bases from J, with 15 bases between. In germline, CDR1 is MNHEY, CDR2 SVGAGI. The CDR3 protein is CASERDPRYGYTF. DNA for the CDR3: TGTGCCAGCGAGCGGGACCCGCGATATGGCTACACCTTC.

This chain connects TRBV7-6 to TRBJ1-3; tentatively, D is TRBD1 (6 bases). The CDR3 length is 18 residues. V was cut by 0 bases and J by 4 bases, with 19 bases left in between. Germline V gene lookup returns CDR1 SGHVS and CDR2 FNYEAQ. DNA of the CDR3: TGTGCCAGCAGCTTAGCGGTTACAGGGACCTCATACGGAAACACCATATATTTT. This codes for CASSLAVTGTSYGNTIYF.

The rearrangement links TRBV5-6 to TRBJ2-2; possible D gene TRBD2, 6 bases. This CDR3 has 16 amino acids. V lost 3 bases, J lost 5 bases, and 17 bases lay in between. CDR1 is SGHDT, CDR2 YYEEEE, per germline. For the CDR3, the DNA is TGTGCCAGCAGCTCTACACGGGAGTCGGGGACCGGGGAGCTGTTTTTT. This encodes CASSSTRESGTGELFF.

This sequence joins TRBV28 and TRBJ2-7, with TRBD2 matching over 9 bases. The CDR3 is made up of 13 amino acids. The germline V gene encodes CDR1 MDHEN and CDR2 SYDVKM. With 3 bases clipped from V and 7 bases from J, the junction kept 4 bases outside the gene matches. CDR3 bases: TGTGCCAGCAGTTTCAGACTAGCGGATGAGCAGTACTTC. Translated: CASSFRLADEQYF.

This clone was counted between two and nine times. The chain combines TRBV14 with TRBJ1-3; D is undetermined. V was shortened by 4 bases and J by 4 bases, with 8 bases between the two germline ends. This CDR3 is built from 13 residues. Germline V gene data show CDR1 as SGHDN and CDR2 as FVKESK. The CDR3 nucleotides are TGTGCCAGCAGCCCAGAGCCGGGAAACACCATATATTTT. It yields the protein CASSPEPGNTIYF. The variable domain in full, completed from reference TRBV14 and TRBJ1-3, reads EAGVTQFPSHSVIEKGQTVTLRCDPISGHDNLYWYRRVMGKEIKFLLHFVKESKQDESGMPNNRFLAERTGGTYSTLKVQPAELEDSGVYFCASSPEPGNTIYFGEGSWLTVV.

The genes are TRBV7-9 and TRBJ1-2; 7 bases are shared with TRBD1. V gave up 4 bases and J gave up 4 bases; unmatched junction bases: 9. Per germline, CDR1 SEHNR and CDR2 FQNEAQ (reference sequence). CDR3 size: 15 residues. CDR3 in amino acids: CASSSSEGASYGYTF. The CDR3 DNA reads TGTGCCAGCAGCTCCAGTGAGGGGGCTAGCTATGGCTACACCTTC.

The chain is built from TRBV7-3 and TRBJ2-1; possibly TRBD2 for D (6 bases). V was cut by 4 bases and J by 13 bases, with 20 bases left in between. The CDR3 length is 14 residues. Germline V gene sequence: CDR1 SGHTA, CDR2 FQGTGA. The CDR3 loop is CASSSGTSPVVQFF. The CDR3 region has the DNA TGTGCCAGCAGCTCCGGGACTTCCCCCGTCGTACAGTTCTTC.

The rearrangement joins TRBV3-1 (or the pseudogene TRBV3-2) to TRBJ2-2, with 9 nucleotides matching TRBD2. CDR1 is LGHDT and CDR2 is YNNKEL in the germline V gene (reference sequence). V shed 1 base and J 4 bases; nucleotides not matched to a gene: 4. CDR3 length equals 16 residues. The CDR3 is CASSQGLAGATGELFF. CDR3 coding DNA: TGTGCCAGCAGCCAAGGGTTAGCGGGAGCCACCGGGGAGCTGTTTTTT.

This chain joins TRBV5-1 and TRBJ2-4; weak D call: TRBD1 (5 bases). V lost 4 bases and J lost 6, with 14 bases in between. Germline V gene data show CDR1 as SGHRS and CDR2 as YFSETQ. The CDR3 has 14 residues. CDR3 DNA sequence: TGCGCCAGCAGCGAACAAGGGGCCGGAAACATTCAGTACTTC. It specifies CASSEQGAGNIQYF.

The V call is TRBV18, the J call TRBJ1-4; unclear D gene. This CDR3 contains 15 residues. Deletions cut 10 bases from V and 0 bases from J, with 15 bases between. Per germline, CDR1 KGHSH and CDR2 LQKENI. As DNA, the CDR3 is TGTGCCACCTTTTCCAACAGTGCAACTAATGAAAAACTGTTTTTT. Amino acids: CATFSNSATNEKLFF.

The chain employs TRBV5-4 and TRBJ2-7; D uncertain. Germline V lookup: CDR1 SGHNT, CDR2 YYREEE (reference sequence). Trimming pared 3 bases from V and 1 base from J, leaving 11 bases between. The CDR3 is made up of 14 amino acids. CDR3 sequence reads: CASSSRRRSYEQYF. CDR3 sequence (DNA): TGTGCCAGCAGCTCTCGTCGACGGTCCTACGAGCAGTACTTC.

The J gene is TRBJ1-2, the V gene TRBV28; the D gene is possibly TRBD1 (5 bases). The CDR3 runs to 13 residues. Germline V gives CDR1 MDHEN, CDR2 SYDVKM. The V end lost 5 bases, the J end lost 0 bases, and 7 bases lay between the germline ends. The CDR3 is CASSAGPNYGYTF. The CDR3 nucleotides are TGTGCCAGCAGTGCAGGGCCTAACTATGGCTACACCTTC.

The chain carries TRBV7-2 and TRBJ2-1, with a possible D match to TRBD2 (5 bases). V was trimmed by 6 bases and J by 1 base, leaving 7 bases between them. The germline V gene encodes CDR1 SGHTA and CDR2 FQGNSA. CDR3 size: 13 residues. This CDR3 reads CASSRGSYNEQFF. The CDR3 nucleotides read TGTGCCAGCAGTCGGGGTTCCTACAATGAGCAGTTCTTC.